This passage covers 32 T cell receptor beta chains from one sample sequenced in a study of shared T cell receptors in the human thymus. Here immunoSEQ multiplex PCR was the method, and the copy in TCRdb shows in-frame clones only, minus some. The repertoire includes about 610,000 clones, 88% of them detected once, and 0.0095% to 0.013% sits in the top ten. The sample was also linked to a second study, of human thymus T cells.

The sequencing sample was made of thymocytes. All receptors derive from a boy in the first two years of life with a congenital heart defect.

CDR3 nucleotide sequence: TGTGCCAGCAGCAAAGGGACGGGACAGGGGATGGGCGAGCAGTACTTC. Its translation: CASSKGTGQGMGEQYF. This chain connects TRBV21-1 to TRBJ2-7; the table's D call, TRBD1, was not checked against the DNA. TRBV21-1 counts as a pseudogene. CDR3 length: 16 amino acids.

This clone is a singleton in its sample. The chain links TRBV2 to TRBJ2-2; TRBD1 matches at 8 bases. With 6 bases clipped from V and 2 bases from J, the junction kept 11 bases outside the gene matches. Per germline, CDR1 SNHLY and CDR2 FYNNEI. The CDR3 consists of 17 residues. CDR3 DNA sequence: TGTGCCAGCAGGAGGACAGGGTTCGGGAATAACACCGGGGAGCTGTTTTTT. Translated: CASRRTGFGNNTGELFF.

This rearrangement joins TRBV4-3 to TRBJ1-1; 7 nucleotides line up with TRBD1. Per germline, CDR1 LGHNA and CDR2 YSLEER. The CDR3 sequence is 15 residues long. The junction had 2 bases not matched to a gene; V was cut back by 0 bases and J by 1 base. This CDR3 is CASSQDGDRNTEAFF. DNA for the CDR3: TGCGCCAGCAGCCAAGATGGGGACAGGAACACTGAAGCTTTCTTT.

J is TRBJ2-5 and V is TRBV27, with 12 bases aligning to TRBD2. The CDR3 loop spans 17 amino acids. J was trimmed by 3 bases and V by 9 bases; bases with no gene match: 14. Per the germline V gene, CDR1 is MNHEY and CDR2 is SMNVEV (reference sequence). DNA for the CDR3: TGTGCCAGTTCAGGGACTAGCGGGCTCTCAGCGGAAGAGACCCAGTACTTC. This translates into CASSGTSGLSAEETQYF.

This chain uses TRBV12-5 with TRBJ2-1; 8 bases are shared with TRBD1. Germline V lookup: CDR1 LGHNT, CDR2 FRNRAP. This CDR3 has 12 residues. J gave up 9 bases and V 7 bases, and 5 bases lay outside the gene matches. Here the CDR3 DNA reads TGTGCTAGTGCTCCGGACAGGGCTGAGCAGTTCTTC. It specifies CASAPDRAEQFF.

The rearrangement links TRBV6-5 to TRBJ2-1, with unresolved D. This CDR3 region has 13 residues. Deletions cut 8 bases from V and 9 bases from J, with 17 bases between. The germline gives CDR1 MNHEY, CDR2 SVGAGI. This CDR3 reads CASSLPPPGEQFF. The CDR3 bases are TGTGCCAGCTCTCTACCCCCCCCGGGTGAGCAGTTCTTC.

The chain joins TRBV11-3 to TRBJ2-7; 7 nucleotides align to TRBD2. Germline assignment: CDR1 SGHNT and CDR2 YENEEA. CDR3 length: 16 amino acids. J gave up 5 bases and V 0 bases, and 10 bases lay outside the gene matches. The CDR3 region has the DNA TGTGCCAGCAGCTTAGAGGACGGCGGGAGTTGCCACGAGCAGTACTTC. Its translation: CASSLEDGGSCHEQYF.

The rearrangement joins TRBV12-5 to TRBJ2-7, with D perhaps TRBD1 (5 bases). The germline V gene has CDR1 LGHNT and CDR2 FRNRAP. The CDR3 has 14 amino acids. Trimming removed 7 bases at V and 2 bases at J, with 15 bases between. As DNA, the CDR3 is TGTGCTAGTGTCCGAGACAGCCGAGCCTACGAGCAGTACTTC. Amino acid sequence: CASVRDSRAYEQYF.

The chain couples TRBV7-9 to TRBJ1-1; TRBD1 matches 7 bases. Germline lookup yields CDR1 SEHNR and CDR2 FQNEAQ (reference sequence). V was pared by 9 bases and J by 7 bases, with 8 bases of the junction left unmatched. CDR3 length equals 12 residues. The CDR3, as DNA: TGTGCCAGTCTCCCTCCAGGGGGTGAAGCTTTCTTT. Protein sequence: CASLPPGGEAFF.

V and J are TRBV5-4 and TRBJ2-7; possibly TRBD2 for D (5 bases). Germline V lookup: CDR1 SGHNT, CDR2 YYREEE (reference sequence). CDR3 length equals 17 residues. V gave up 1 base and J gave up 6 bases, with 23 bases separating them. The CDR3 is CASSLKEEPPLDGEQYF. CDR3 in DNA: TGTGCCAGCAGCTTGAAGGAAGAGCCCCCACTAGACGGCGAGCAGTACTTC.

This chain uses TRBV29-1 with TRBJ2-1; D may be TRBD2 (6 bases). This CDR3 spans 13 amino acids. Germline V gene data show CDR1 as SQVTM and CDR2 as ANQGSEA. Trimming stripped 2 bases from V and 1 base from J, with 6 bases between. DNA of the CDR3: TGCAGCGTTGAACGGGGGTCCTACAATGAGCAGTTCTTC. This gives the protein CSVERGSYNEQFF.

In nucleotides, the CDR3 is TGCGCCAGCAGCCGTACTAGCGGTCGGAGACCCGGGGAGCTGTTTTTT. Protein product: CASSRTSGRRPGELFF. The chain combines TRBV5-1 with TRBJ2-2; TRBD2 matches at 8 bases. Germline trimming cut 4 bases from V and 6 bases from J; bases unmatched to any gene: 11. The V gene's germline CDR1 is SGHRS and CDR2 YFSETQ. The CDR3 spans 16 residues.

J is TRBJ1-2 and V is TRBV10-3; unclear D gene. The V and J ends lost 7 bases and 8 bases respectively, with 29 bases between them. CDR3 size: 17 residues. The V gene's germline CDR1 is ENHRY and CDR2 SYGVKD. CDR3 nucleotide sequence: TGTGCCATCACCTCCTTTCCCCCTTCGAGTCCAACGGGAGGCTACACCTTC. It encodes CAITSFPPSSPTGGYTF.

The V call is TRBV5-1, the J call TRBJ2-7, with 7 bases that match TRBD2. CDR3 length: 15 amino acids. Trimming cost V 4 bases and J 2 bases; bases outside gene matches: 9. Germline V gene sequence: CDR1 SGHRS, CDR2 YFSETQ. The CDR3 spells CASSQPRESPYEQYF. CDR3 DNA sequence: TGCGCCAGCAGCCAACCGCGGGAGTCCCCCTACGAGCAGTACTTC.

The CDR3 DNA is TGCGCCAGCAGCCATGGAACCCCGGGGAAAGACCAAGAGACCCAGTACTTC. Protein: CASSHGTPGKDQETQYF. The rearrangement uses TRBV4-3 and TRBJ2-5; weak D call: TRBD2 (5 bases). Trimming left V 3 bases short and J 0 bases short, with 17 bases between. CDR3 size: 17 residues. The V gene's germline CDR1 is LGHNA and CDR2 YSLEER.

J is TRBJ2-5 and V is TRBV10-3, with 11 bases lining up with TRBD2. Germline CDR1 ENHRY, CDR2 SYGVKD. The CDR3 has 14 amino acids. Trimming took 8 bases from V and 5 from J; bases not matched to a gene: 7. DNA of the CDR3: TGTGCCATCGGCGTAGCGGGAGGGCGGGAGACCCAGTACTTC. Encoded protein: CAIGVAGGRETQYF.

This clone was observed a single time. V usage is TRBV7-2 and J usage is TRBJ1-3, with D possibly being TRBD1 (5 bases). CDR1 is SGHTA, CDR2 FQGNSA, per germline. CDR3 length equals 17 residues. V lost 0 bases and J lost 7, with 19 bases in between. This CDR3 is CASSLAYWAPKGNTIYF. The DNA for the CDR3 is TGTGCCAGCAGCTTAGCGTACTGGGCCCCCAAGGGGAACACCATATATTTT. The full variable domain, its missing parts supplied by reference TRBV7-2 and TRBJ1-3, is GAGVSQSPSNKVTEKGKDVELRCDPISGHTALYWYRQSLGQGLEFLIYFQGNSAPDKSGLPSDRFSAERTGGSVSTLTIQRTQQEDSAVYLCASSLAYWAPKGNTIYFGEGSWLTVV.

The J gene is TRBJ2-1, the V gene TRBV7-8; the match to TRBD2 covers 10 bases. This CDR3 has 15 residues. Germline trimming cut 1 base from V and 10 bases from J; bases unmatched to any gene: 7. Germline CDR1 SGHVS, CDR2 FQNEAQ. The CDR3 DNA is TGTGCCAGCAGCTTAGATAGCGGGAGGCCGGCCGAGCAGTTCTTC. This codes for CASSLDSGRPAEQFF.

The J gene is TRBJ2-7, the V gene TRBV5-4; 7 bases agree with TRBD2. The V gene end was trimmed by 4 bases and the J gene end by 1 base; junction bases not matched to a gene: 11. CDR1 is SGHNT and CDR2 is YYREEE in the germline V gene (reference sequence). The length of the CDR3 is 16 residues. Written as DNA, the CDR3 is TGTGCCAGCAGCGTACAGACTAGCTTTTCGTCCTACGAGCAGTACTTC. This sequence encodes CASSVQTSFSSYEQYF.

J is TRBJ2-7 and V is TRBV28; the D is unclear. Germline-derived CDR1 and CDR2 are MDHEN and SYDVKM. The V and J ends lost 4 bases and 0 bases respectively, with 4 bases between them. CDR3 length: 12 residues. The CDR3 bases are TGTGCCAGCAGTTCCTACTCCTACGAGCAGTACTTC. Its protein is CASSSYSYEQYF.

The chain is built from TRBV13 and TRBJ2-7; 8 bases are shared with TRBD2. The CDR3 spans 15 residues. The V gene's germline CDR1 is PRHDT and CDR2 FYEKMQ (reference sequence). J lost 5 bases, V lost 5 bases, and 11 bases had no gene match. The CDR3 loop is CASSLASGSCHEQYF. CDR3 in DNA: TGTGCCAGCAGCCTCGCAAGCGGGAGCTGCCACGAGCAGTACTTC. The full variable domain, its missing parts supplied by reference TRBV13 and TRBJ2-7, is AAGVIQSPRHLIKEKRETATLKCYPIPRHDTVYWYQQGPGQDPQFLISFYEKMQSDKGSIPDRFSAQQFSDYHSELNMSSLELGDSALYFCASSLASGSCHEQYFGPGTRLTVT.

The chain employs TRBV4-3 and TRBJ1-1; D is unclear. Germline CDR1 and CDR2: LGHNA and YSLEER. Trimming took 3 bases from V and 6 from J, leaving 23 bases between them. This CDR3 has 17 residues. CDR3 protein: CASSQSAFGPEGSEAFF. The CDR3 DNA reads TGCGCCAGCAGCCAGTCCGCCTTCGGCCCCGAGGGTTCTGAAGCTTTCTTT.

The V call is TRBV2, the J call TRBJ2-1, with D perhaps TRBD2 (5 bases). The V and J ends lost 4 bases and 9 bases respectively, with 19 bases between them. Germline lookup yields CDR1 SNHLY and CDR2 FYNNEI. The CDR3 contains 15 residues. In nucleotides, the CDR3 is TGTGCCAGCAGTGTGGACTGTTCCCGGAGCACTGAGCAGTTCTTC. This encodes CASSVDCSRSTEQFF. The full variable domain, completed using reference TRBV2 and TRBJ2-1, is EPEVTQTPSHQVTQMGQEVILRCVPISNHLYFYWYRQILGQKVEFLVSFYNNEISEKSEIFDDQFSVERPDGSNFTLKIRSTKLEDSAMYFCASSVDCSRSTEQFFGPGTRLTVL.

The chain combines TRBV27 with TRBJ2-7; D is unclear. This CDR3 comprises 11 residues. Trimming left V 7 bases short and J 6 bases short, with 10 bases between. In germline, CDR1 is MNHEY, CDR2 SMNVEV (reference sequence). CDR3 sequence (DNA): TGTGCCAGCAACCGGCCGGGCGAGCAGTACTTC. It translates to CASNRPGEQYF.

The J gene is TRBJ2-1, the V gene TRBV13; TRBD2 matches at 7 bases. This CDR3 has 17 amino acids. V gave up 2 bases and J gave up 6 bases; unmatched junction bases: 13. Per germline, CDR1 PRHDT and CDR2 FYEKMQ (reference sequence). CDR3 sequence (DNA): TGTGCCAGCAGCTTAAGGGCGGCGGGAGTTGGGGGCAATGAGCAGTTCTTC. As protein: CASSLRAAGVGGNEQFF.

This clone was observed a single time. Other DNA sequences from this sample encode an identical CDR3 as well. This sequence joins TRBV7-9 and TRBJ2-7; D is ambiguous. The germline V gene encodes CDR1 SEHNR and CDR2 FQNEAQ (reference sequence). The CDR3 spans 13 residues. V was clipped by 1 base and J by 4 bases, with 8 bases between them. CDR3 sequence (DNA): TGTGCCAGCAGCTTAGGGGCCGGTTACGAGCAGTACTTC. Residues: CASSLGAGYEQYF.

The rearrangement links TRBV4-2 to TRBJ2-3, with 10 nucleotides matching TRBD2. Trimming took 3 bases from V and 4 from J; bases not matched to a gene: 10. The CDR3 consists of 17 residues. CDR1 is LGHNA and CDR2 is YNFKEQ in the germline V gene. DNA for the CDR3: TGTGCCAGCAGCCAGGGGCTAGCGGGAGTAGGATCAGATACGCAGTATTTT. Its protein product is CASSQGLAGVGSDTQYF.

As regards this clone: A junction boundary mismatches the germline segment, possibly from a read error. This sample includes further DNA sequences coding for the same CDR3. The chain couples TRBV11-1 to TRBJ2-7; D ambiguous. Germline V gene data show CDR1 as SGHAT and CDR2 as FQDESV (reference sequence). The CDR3 covers 13 residues. CDR3 nucleotides: TGCGCCAGCAGCCCGATATATTCGAGAGAGCAGTACTTC. Amino acid sequence: CASSPIYSREQYF.

In this sample, this clone turned up once. This chain uses TRBV11-3 with TRBJ1-1, with TRBD1 identical over 10 bases. Germline V lookup: CDR1 SGHNT, CDR2 YENEEA. After removal of 5 bases from V and 5 bases from J, the junction contained 20 bases not matched to a gene. The CDR3 is 19 residues long. For the CDR3, the DNA is TGTGCCAGCAGCACTACCCCATCCCTTCTCCGGGACAGGGGAACTGAAGCTTTCTTT. Translation gives CASSTTPSLLRDRGTEAFF.

The chain employs TRBV5-6 and TRBJ1-6; 7 nucleotides align to TRBD1. Germline assignment: CDR1 SGHDT and CDR2 YYEEEE. J was trimmed by 6 bases and V by 3 bases; bases with no gene match: 9. This CDR3 is 16 amino acids long. The CDR3 spells CASSSTGKGFNSPLHF. CDR3 coding DNA: TGTGCCAGCAGCTCGACAGGGAAGGGATTTAATTCACCCCTCCACTTT.

The genes are TRBV5-1 and TRBJ1-3, with a possible D match to TRBD1 (5 bases). The V end was cut by 1 base, the J end by 4 bases, with 15 bases between. This CDR3 has 16 residues. The V gene's germline CDR1 is SGHRS and CDR2 YFSETQ. This CDR3 is CASSLSGGGMGNTIYF. As DNA, the CDR3 is TGCGCCAGCAGCTTGAGCGGGGGAGGAATGGGAAACACCATATATTTT.

This rearrangement joins TRBV30 to TRBJ1-2, with TRBD1 as a possible D gene (5 bases). Trimming removed 3 bases at V and 7 bases at J, with 21 bases between. The germline V gene encodes CDR1 GTSNPN and CDR2 SVGIG (reference sequence). This CDR3 is built from 15 residues. The CDR3 reads CAWRHRWGAGGGYTF. As DNA, the CDR3 is TGTGCCTGGAGACATAGGTGGGGCGCCGGGGGTGGCTACACCTTC.